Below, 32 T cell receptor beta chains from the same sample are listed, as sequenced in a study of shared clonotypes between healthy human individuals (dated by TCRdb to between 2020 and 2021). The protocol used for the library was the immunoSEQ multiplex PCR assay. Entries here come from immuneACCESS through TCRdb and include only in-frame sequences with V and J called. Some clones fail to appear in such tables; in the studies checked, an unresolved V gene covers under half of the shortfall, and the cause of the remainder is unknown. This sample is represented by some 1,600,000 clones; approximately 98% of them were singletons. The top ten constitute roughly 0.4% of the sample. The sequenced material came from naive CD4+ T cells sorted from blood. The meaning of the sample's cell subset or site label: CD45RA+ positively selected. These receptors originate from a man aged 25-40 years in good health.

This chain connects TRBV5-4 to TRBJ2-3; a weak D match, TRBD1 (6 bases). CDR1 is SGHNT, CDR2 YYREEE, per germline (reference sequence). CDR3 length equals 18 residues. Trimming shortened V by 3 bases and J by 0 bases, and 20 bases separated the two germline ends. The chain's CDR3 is CASSSGLSWTESTDTQYF. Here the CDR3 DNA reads TGTGCCAGCAGCTCCGGCCTGTCATGGACAGAAAGCACAGATACGCAGTATTTT. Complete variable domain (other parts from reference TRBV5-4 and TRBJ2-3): ETGVTQSPTHLIKTRGQQVTLRCSSQSGHNTVSWYQQALGQGPQFIFQYYREEENGRGNFPPRFSGLQFPNYSSELNVNALELDDSALYLCASSSGLSWTESTDTQYFGPGTRLTVL.

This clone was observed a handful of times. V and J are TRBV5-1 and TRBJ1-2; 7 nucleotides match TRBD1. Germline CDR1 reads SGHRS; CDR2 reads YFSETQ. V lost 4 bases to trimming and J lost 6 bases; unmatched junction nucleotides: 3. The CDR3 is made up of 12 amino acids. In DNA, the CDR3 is TGCGCCAGCAGCACCACAGGGGATGGCTACACCTTC. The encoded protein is CASSTTGDGYTF.

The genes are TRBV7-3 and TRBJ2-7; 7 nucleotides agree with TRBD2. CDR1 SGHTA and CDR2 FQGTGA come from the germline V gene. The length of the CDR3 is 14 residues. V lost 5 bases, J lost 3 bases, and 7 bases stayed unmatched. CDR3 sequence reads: CASSPASGGYEQYF. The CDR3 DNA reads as TGTGCCAGCAGCCCGGCTAGCGGTGGCTACGAGCAGTACTTC.

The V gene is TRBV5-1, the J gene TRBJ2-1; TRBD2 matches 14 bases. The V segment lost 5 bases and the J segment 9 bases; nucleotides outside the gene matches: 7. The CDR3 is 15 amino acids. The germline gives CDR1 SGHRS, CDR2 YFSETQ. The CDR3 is CASRTGTSGRTEQFF. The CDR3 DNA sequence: TGCGCCAGCAGGACCGGGACTAGCGGGAGAACTGAGCAGTTCTTC.

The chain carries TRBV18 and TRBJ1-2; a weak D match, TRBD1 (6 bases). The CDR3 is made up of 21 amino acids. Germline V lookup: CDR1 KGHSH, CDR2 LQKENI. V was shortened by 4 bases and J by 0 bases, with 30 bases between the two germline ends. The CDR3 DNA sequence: TGTGCCAGCTCACATAAAAGGGGGGCTCCAGCCTCACCGTTATCTAACTATGGCTACACCTTC. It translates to CASSHKRGAPASPLSNYGYTF.

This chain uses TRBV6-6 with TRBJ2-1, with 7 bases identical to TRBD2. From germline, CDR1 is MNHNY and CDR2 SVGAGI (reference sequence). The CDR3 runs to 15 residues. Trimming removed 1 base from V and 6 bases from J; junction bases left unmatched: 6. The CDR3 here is CASSYLAGETNEQFF. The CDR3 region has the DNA TGTGCCAGCAGTTACTTAGCGGGTGAGACCAATGAGCAGTTCTTC.

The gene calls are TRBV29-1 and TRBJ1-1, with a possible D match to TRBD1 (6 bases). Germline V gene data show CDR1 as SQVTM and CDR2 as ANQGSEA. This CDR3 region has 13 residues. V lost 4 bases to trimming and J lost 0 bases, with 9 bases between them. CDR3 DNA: TGCAGCGTTGTTGGACAGATGAACACTGAAGCTTTCTTT. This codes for CSVVGQMNTEAFF.

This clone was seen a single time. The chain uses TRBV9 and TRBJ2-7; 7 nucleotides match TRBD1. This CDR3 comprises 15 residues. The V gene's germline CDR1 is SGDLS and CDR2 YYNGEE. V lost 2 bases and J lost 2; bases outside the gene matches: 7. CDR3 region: CASSVGTGVPYEQYF. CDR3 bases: TGTGCCAGCAGCGTTGGAACAGGGGTCCCCTACGAGCAGTACTTC.

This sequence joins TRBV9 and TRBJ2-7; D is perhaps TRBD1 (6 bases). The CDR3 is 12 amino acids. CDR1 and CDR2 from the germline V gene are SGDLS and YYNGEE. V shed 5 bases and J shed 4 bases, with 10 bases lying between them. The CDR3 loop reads CASSRTEYEQYF. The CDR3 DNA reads TGTGCCAGCAGTAGGACAGAATACGAGCAGTACTTC.

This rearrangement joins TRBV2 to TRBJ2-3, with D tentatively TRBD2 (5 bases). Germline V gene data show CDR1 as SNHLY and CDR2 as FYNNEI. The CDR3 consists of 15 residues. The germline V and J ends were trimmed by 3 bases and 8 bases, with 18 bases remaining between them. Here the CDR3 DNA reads TGTGCCAGCAGTGACACTAGTTTTCGCGAAGTTACGCAGTATTTT. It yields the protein CASSDTSFREVTQYF.

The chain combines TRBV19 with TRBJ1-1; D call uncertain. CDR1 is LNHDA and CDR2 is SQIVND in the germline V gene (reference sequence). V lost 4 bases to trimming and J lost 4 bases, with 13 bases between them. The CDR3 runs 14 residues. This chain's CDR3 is CASSRFPVSTEAFF. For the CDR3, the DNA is TGTGCCAGTAGTAGATTCCCCGTAAGCACTGAAGCTTTCTTT.

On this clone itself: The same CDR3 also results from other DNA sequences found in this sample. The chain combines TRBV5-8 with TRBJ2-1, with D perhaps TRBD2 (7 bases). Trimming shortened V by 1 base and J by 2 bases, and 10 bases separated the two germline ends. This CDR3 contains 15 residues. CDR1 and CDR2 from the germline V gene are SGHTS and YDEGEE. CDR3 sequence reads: CASSLRGGTYNEQFF. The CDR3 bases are TGTGCCAGCAGCTTGAGGGGGGGCACCTACAATGAGCAGTTCTTC.

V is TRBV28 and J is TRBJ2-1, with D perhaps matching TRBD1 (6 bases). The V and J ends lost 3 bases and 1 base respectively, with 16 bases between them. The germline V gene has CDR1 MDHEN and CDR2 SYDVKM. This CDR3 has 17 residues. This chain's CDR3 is CASSFTGQGKSYNEQFF. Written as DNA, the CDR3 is TGTGCCAGCAGTTTCACGGGGCAGGGGAAATCCTACAATGAGCAGTTCTTC.

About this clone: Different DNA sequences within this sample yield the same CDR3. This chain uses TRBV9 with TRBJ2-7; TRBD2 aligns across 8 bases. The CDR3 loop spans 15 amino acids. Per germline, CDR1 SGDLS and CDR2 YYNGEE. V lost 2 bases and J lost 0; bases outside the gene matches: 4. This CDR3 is CASSVAGTSSYEQYF. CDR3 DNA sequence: TGTGCCAGCAGCGTCGCCGGGACTAGCTCCTACGAGCAGTACTTC.

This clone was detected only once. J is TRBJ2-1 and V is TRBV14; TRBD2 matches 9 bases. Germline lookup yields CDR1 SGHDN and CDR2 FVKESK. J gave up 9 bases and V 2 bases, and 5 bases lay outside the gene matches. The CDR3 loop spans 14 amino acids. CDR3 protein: CASSQISGSGEQFF. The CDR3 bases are TGTGCCAGCAGCCAAATTAGCGGGAGTGGTGAGCAGTTCTTC.

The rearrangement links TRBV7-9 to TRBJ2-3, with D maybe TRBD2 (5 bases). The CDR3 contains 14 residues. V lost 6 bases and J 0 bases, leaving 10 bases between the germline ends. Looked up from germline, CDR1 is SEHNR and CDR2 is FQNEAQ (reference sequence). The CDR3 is CASRWTLSTDTQYF. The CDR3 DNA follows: TGTGCCAGCAGGTGGACTTTGAGCACAGATACGCAGTATTTT. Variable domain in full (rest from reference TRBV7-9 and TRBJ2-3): DTGVSQNPRHKITKRGQNVTFRCDPISEHNRLYWYRQTLGQGPEFLTYFQNEAQLEKSRLLSDRFSAERPKGSFSTLEIQRTEQGDSAMYLCASRWTLSTDTQYFGPGTRLTVL.

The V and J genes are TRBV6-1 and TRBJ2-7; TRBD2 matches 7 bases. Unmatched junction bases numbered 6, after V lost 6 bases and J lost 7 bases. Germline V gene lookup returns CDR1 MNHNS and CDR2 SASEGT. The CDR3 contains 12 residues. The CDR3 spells CASRSWEGEQYF. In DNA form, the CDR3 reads TGTGCCAGCAGGAGCTGGGAGGGGGAGCAGTACTTC.

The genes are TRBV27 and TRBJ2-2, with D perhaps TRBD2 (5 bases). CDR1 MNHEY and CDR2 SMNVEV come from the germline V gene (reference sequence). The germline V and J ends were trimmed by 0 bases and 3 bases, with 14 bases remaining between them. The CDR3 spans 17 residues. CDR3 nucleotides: TGTGCCAGCAGTTTATCGTCGATGCGGGCGGACACCGGGGAGCTGTTTTTT. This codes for CASSLSSMRADTGELFF.

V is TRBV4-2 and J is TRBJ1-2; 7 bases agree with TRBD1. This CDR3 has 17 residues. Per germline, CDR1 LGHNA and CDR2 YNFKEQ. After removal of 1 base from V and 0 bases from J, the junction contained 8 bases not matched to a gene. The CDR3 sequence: CASSQGQGPAPNYGYTF. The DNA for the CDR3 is TGTGCCAGCAGCCAAGGACAGGGCCCGGCCCCTAACTATGGCTACACCTTC.

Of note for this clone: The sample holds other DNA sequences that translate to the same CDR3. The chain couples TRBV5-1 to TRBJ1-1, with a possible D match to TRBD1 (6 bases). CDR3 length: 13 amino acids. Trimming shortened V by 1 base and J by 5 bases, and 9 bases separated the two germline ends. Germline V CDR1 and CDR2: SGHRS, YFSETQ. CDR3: CASSLSGDTEAFF. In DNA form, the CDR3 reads TGCGCCAGCAGCTTGTCAGGGGATACTGAAGCTTTCTTT.

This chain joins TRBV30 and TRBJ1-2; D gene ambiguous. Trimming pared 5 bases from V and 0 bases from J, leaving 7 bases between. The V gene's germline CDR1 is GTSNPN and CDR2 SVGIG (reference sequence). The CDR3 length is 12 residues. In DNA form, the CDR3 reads TGTGCCTGGGGATTATCTAACTATGGCTACACCTTC. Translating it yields CAWGLSNYGYTF. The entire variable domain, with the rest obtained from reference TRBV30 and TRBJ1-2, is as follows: SQTIHQWPATLVQPVGSPLSLECTVEGTSNPNLYWYRQAAGRGLQLLFYSVGIGQISSEVPQNLSASRPQDRQFILSSKKLLLSDSGFYLCAWGLSNYGYTFGSGTRLTVV.

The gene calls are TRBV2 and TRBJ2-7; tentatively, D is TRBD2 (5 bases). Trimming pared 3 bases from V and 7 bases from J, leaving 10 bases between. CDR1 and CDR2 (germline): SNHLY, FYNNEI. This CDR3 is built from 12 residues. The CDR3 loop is CASSEGSWEQYF. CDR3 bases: TGTGCCAGCAGTGAGGGGAGTTGGGAGCAGTACTTC.

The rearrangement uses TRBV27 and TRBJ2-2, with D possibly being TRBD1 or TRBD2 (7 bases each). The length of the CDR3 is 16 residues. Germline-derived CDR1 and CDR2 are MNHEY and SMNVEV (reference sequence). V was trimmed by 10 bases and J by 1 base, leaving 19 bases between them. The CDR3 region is CAIRREGQRNTGELFF. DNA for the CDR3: TGTGCCATCCGAAGGGAGGGACAGCGGAACACCGGGGAGCTGTTTTTT.

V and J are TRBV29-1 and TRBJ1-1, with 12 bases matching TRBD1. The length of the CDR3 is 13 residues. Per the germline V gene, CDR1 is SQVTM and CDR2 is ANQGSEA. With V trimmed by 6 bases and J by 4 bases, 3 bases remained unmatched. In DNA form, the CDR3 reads TGCAGCGTGTCGGGACAGGGGGCCACTGAAGCTTTCTTT. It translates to CSVSGQGATEAFF.

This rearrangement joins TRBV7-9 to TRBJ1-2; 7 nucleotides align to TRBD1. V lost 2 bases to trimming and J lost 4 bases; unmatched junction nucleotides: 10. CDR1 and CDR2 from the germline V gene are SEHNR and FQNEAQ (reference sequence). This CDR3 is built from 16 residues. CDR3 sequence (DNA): TGTGCCAGCAGCTTACCGACAGGGATACACTCCTATGGCTACACCTTC. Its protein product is CASSLPTGIHSYGYTF. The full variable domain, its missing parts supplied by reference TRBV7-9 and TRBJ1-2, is DTGVSQNPRHKITKRGQNVTFRCDPISEHNRLYWYRQTLGQGPEFLTYFQNEAQLEKSRLLSDRFSAERPKGSFSTLEIQRTEQGDSAMYLCASSLPTGIHSYGYTFGSGTRLTVV.

The CDR3 loop reads CASSRTGSNEKLFF. CDR3 DNA: TGTGCCAGCAGCCGAACAGGGTCTAATGAAAAACTGTTTTTT. The gene calls are TRBV6-5 and TRBJ1-4; D possibly corresponds to TRBD1 (6 bases). The germline V gene has CDR1 MNHEY and CDR2 SVGAGI. V shed 6 bases and J shed 3 bases, with 11 bases lying between them. The CDR3 is made up of 14 amino acids.

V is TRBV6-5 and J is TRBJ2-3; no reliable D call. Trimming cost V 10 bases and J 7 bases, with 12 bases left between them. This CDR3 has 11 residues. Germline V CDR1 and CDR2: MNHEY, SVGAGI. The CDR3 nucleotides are TGTGCCACCACACGAGCGAATACGCAGTATTTT. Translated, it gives CATTRANTQYF.

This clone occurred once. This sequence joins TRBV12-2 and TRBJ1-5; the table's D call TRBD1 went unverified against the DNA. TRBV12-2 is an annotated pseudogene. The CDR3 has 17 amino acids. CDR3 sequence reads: CASRSQPVPRVDQPQHF. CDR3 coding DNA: TGTGCAAGTCGCTCCCAACCCGTCCCCAGGGTGGATCAGCCCCAGCATTTT.

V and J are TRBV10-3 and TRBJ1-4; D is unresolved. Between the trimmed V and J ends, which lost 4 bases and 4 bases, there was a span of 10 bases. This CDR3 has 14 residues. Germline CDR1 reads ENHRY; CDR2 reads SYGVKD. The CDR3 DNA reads TGTGCCATCAGTGGGCCACCCGGTAATGAAAAACTGTTTTTT. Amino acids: CAISGPPGNEKLFF.

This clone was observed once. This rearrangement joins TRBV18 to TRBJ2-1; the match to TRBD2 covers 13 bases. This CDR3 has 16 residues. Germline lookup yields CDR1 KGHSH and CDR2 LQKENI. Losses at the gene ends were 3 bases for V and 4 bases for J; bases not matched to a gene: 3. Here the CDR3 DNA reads TGTGCCAGCTCACCGAAGACTAGCGGGAGGTACAATGAGCAGTTCTTC. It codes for CASSPKTSGRYNEQFF.

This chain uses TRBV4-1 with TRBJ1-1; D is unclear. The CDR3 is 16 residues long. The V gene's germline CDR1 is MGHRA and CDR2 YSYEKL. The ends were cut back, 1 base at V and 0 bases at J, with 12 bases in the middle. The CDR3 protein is CASSQGITVLNTEAFF. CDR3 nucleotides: TGCGCCAGCAGCCAAGGTATAACGGTTTTGAACACTGAAGCTTTCTTT.

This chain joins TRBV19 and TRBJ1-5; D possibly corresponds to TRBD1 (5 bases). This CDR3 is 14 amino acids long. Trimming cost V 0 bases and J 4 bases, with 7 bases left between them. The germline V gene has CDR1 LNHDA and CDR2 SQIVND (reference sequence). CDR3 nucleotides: TGTGCCAGTAGTATAGATGGGGGAAATCAGCCCCAGCATTTT. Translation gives CASSIDGGNQPQHF.